One sample yielded the 32 T cell receptor beta chains listed below, sequenced in a study of cytomegalovirus exposure and HLA in healthy donors. The PCR used 60 Vbeta and 13 Jbeta primers. Sequencing was performed with immunoSEQ multiplex PCR; in TCRdb, only in-frame clones are kept and a portion is missing. The sample has 150,000 to 200,000 clones, roughly 80% seen once. Sequencing was carried out using PBMCs. The receptor set was obtained from a girl aged 5 to 17 in good health and CMV-seropositive.

This chain links TRBV10-3 with TRBJ2-5, with a tentative D call TRBD2 (5 bases). The ends were cut back, 4 bases at V and 1 base at J, with 7 bases in the middle. This CDR3 is 13 amino acids long. Looked up from germline, CDR1 is ENHRY and CDR2 is SYGVKD. This CDR3 reads CAISVSGQETQYF. In DNA, the CDR3 is TGTGCCATCAGTGTAAGCGGCCAAGAGACCCAGTACTTC.

The genes are TRBV5-6 and TRBJ2-7; the D is unclear. Germline lookup yields CDR1 SGHDT and CDR2 YYEEEE. The CDR3 length is 14 residues. Trimming removed 1 base from V and 4 bases from J, with 12 bases in between. In DNA, the CDR3 is TGTGCCAGCAGCTTGTTGGCTAGTGCGTACGAGCAGTACTTC. It codes for CASSLLASAYEQYF.

This chain joins TRBV6-6 and TRBJ2-7; no reliable D call. Per the germline V gene, CDR1 is MNHNY and CDR2 is SVGAGI (reference sequence). The CDR3 loop spans 11 amino acids. Trimming left V 6 bases short and J 7 bases short, with 10 bases between. The CDR3 region has the DNA TGTGCCAGCAGCTCCTTGCGGGAGCAGTACTTC. Its protein product is CASSSLREQYF.

This rearrangement joins TRBV5-6 to TRBJ2-1; the D gene is possibly TRBD2 (5 bases). Germline values: CDR1 SGHDT, CDR2 YYEEEE. With 0 bases removed from V and 3 bases from J, the gap between germline ends came to 13 bases. CDR3 length equals 16 residues. CDR3 sequence reads: CASSLDSGGYYNEQFF. The CDR3 DNA reads TGTGCCAGCAGCTTGGACTCTGGCGGGTACTACAATGAGCAGTTCTTC.

The J gene is TRBJ1-2, the V gene TRBV5-1, with 9 bases matching TRBD1. Germline V lookup: CDR1 SGHRS, CDR2 YFSETQ. The CDR3 extends over 15 amino acids. Trimming at V came to 2 bases and at J to 6 bases, leaving 8 bases not matched to a gene. This CDR3 is CASSFRTGESHGYTF. CDR3 DNA: TGCGCCAGCAGCTTTCGGACAGGGGAGTCTCATGGCTACACCTTC.

V and J are TRBV7-8 and TRBJ2-1, with 14 nucleotides matching TRBD2. With 5 bases clipped from V and 5 bases from J, the junction kept 14 bases outside the gene matches. The CDR3 is made up of 19 amino acids. Per the germline V gene, CDR1 is SGHVS and CDR2 is FQNEAQ. Here the CDR3 DNA reads TGTGCCAGCAGCCCAAACTCCGGGACTAGCGGGAGAAAACACAATGAGCAGTTCTTC. It is translated as CASSPNSGTSGRKHNEQFF.

The chain employs TRBV6-5 and TRBJ2-7, with TRBD1 as a possible D gene (8 bases). Trimming took 2 bases from V and 6 from J, leaving 17 bases between them. CDR3 length: 15 residues. Per the germline V gene, CDR1 is MNHEY and CDR2 is SVGAGI. CDR3 region: CASSYPGGRGLEQYF. DNA of the CDR3: TGTGCCAGCAGTTACCCGGGAGGCAGGGGGCTCGAGCAGTACTTC.

The chain uses TRBV5-1 and TRBJ1-3; a possible D gene is TRBD1 (6 bases). This CDR3 region has 17 residues. Per germline, CDR1 SGHRS and CDR2 YFSETQ. Trimming took off 0 bases at V and 1 base at J, with 14 bases between the two ends. This chain's CDR3 is CASSLGTVRSSGNTIYF. The DNA of the CDR3 is TGCGCCAGCAGCTTGGGGACAGTAAGATCGTCTGGAAACACCATATATTTT.

This clone was counted between two and nine times. This chain links TRBV4-3 with TRBJ2-6; D might be TRBD1 (5 bases). Germline CDR1 and CDR2: LGHNA and YSLEER. Trimming removed 2 bases from V and 4 bases from J, with 18 bases in between. The CDR3 is made up of 18 amino acids. For the CDR3, the DNA is TGCGCCAGCAGCCAAATGCAGGGTACTAATGCAGGGGCCAACGTCCTGACTTTC. Translation gives CASSQMQGTNAGANVLTF.

This chain uses TRBV11-2 with TRBJ2-1; 10 bases line up with TRBD2. The CDR3 runs to 18 residues. Germline assignment: CDR1 SGHAT and CDR2 FQNNGV. With V trimmed by 8 bases and J by 1 base, 14 bases remained unmatched. CDR3 sequence reads: CASLLARTSGPSYNEQFF. The CDR3, as DNA: TGTGCCAGCCTACTAGCTAGGACTAGCGGTCCTTCCTACAATGAGCAGTTCTTC.

The chain links TRBV5-4 to TRBJ2-1; TRBD2 aligns across 11 bases. Trimming removed 4 bases from V and 5 bases from J; junction bases left unmatched: 11. Germline values: CDR1 SGHNT, CDR2 YYREEE (reference sequence). The CDR3 is made up of 17 amino acids. The CDR3 nucleotides are TGTGCCAGCAGCCCGTCCCGGGGACTAGCGGCGAACAATGAGCAGTTCTTC. This gives the protein CASSPSRGLAANNEQFF.

The rearrangement uses TRBV30 and TRBJ2-1; 10 positions match TRBD2. The CDR3 is 14 residues long. J was trimmed by 6 bases and V by 2 bases; bases with no gene match: 4. In germline, CDR1 is GTSNPN, CDR2 SVGIG (reference sequence). In DNA, the CDR3 is TGTGCCTGGAGTTGGCTAGCGGGAGTCAATGAGCAGTTCTTC. Translated, it gives CAWSWLAGVNEQFF.

V gene TRBV5-1 combines with J gene TRBJ2-1; D is uncertain. Trimming stripped 2 bases from V and 5 bases from J, with 14 bases between. This CDR3 is built from 15 residues. Germline CDR1 reads SGHRS; CDR2 reads YFSETQ. CDR3 loop: CASSLEVRPNNEQFF. CDR3 DNA sequence: TGCGCCAGCAGCTTAGAAGTGAGGCCTAACAATGAGCAGTTCTTC. Drawing the rest from reference TRBV5-1 and TRBJ2-1, the complete variable domain is KAGVTQTPRYLIKTRGQQVTLSCSPISGHRSVSWYQQTPGQGLQFLFEYFSETQRNKGNFPGRFSGRQFSNSRSEMNVSTLELGDSALYLCASSLEVRPNNEQFFGPGTRLTVL.

This clone has just a few counts. The chain carries TRBV10-3 and TRBJ1-5; perhaps TRBD1 as D (6 bases). Germline loops: CDR1 ENHRY, CDR2 SYGVKD. This CDR3 has 14 residues. V was trimmed by 6 bases and J by 0 bases, leaving 9 bases between them. CDR3 sequence: CAIRGASSNQPQHF. The CDR3 DNA is TGTGCCATCAGGGGGGCTAGTAGCAATCAGCCCCAGCATTTT.

This chain uses TRBV5-4 with TRBJ1-2, with a weak D call TRBD1 (6 bases). V lost 5 bases, J lost 4 bases, and 18 bases lay in between. This CDR3 region has 15 residues. Per germline, CDR1 SGHNT and CDR2 YYREEE (reference sequence). The CDR3 loop is CASRDSHVSVYGYTF. The CDR3 nucleotides are TGTGCCAGCAGGGACAGTCACGTTTCCGTCTATGGCTACACCTTC.

The chain is built from TRBV19 and TRBJ2-7, with TRBD2 matching 10 bases. V shed 6 bases and J 4 bases; nucleotides not matched to a gene: 9. The germline gives CDR1 LNHDA, CDR2 SQIVND (reference sequence). CDR3 size: 15 residues. CDR3 DNA: TGTGCCAGTAGCCCGCTAGCGGGAGTGGGATACGAGCAGTACTTC. Its protein is CASSPLAGVGYEQYF.

This clone was counted a single time. The V and J genes are TRBV4-1 and TRBJ2-7; 10 nucleotides agree with TRBD1. Germline CDR1 and CDR2: MGHRA and YSYEKL. There are 19 residues in the CDR3. Germline trimming cut 3 bases from V and 3 bases from J; bases unmatched to any gene: 17. The CDR3 loop is CASSHRGGTGDYPHYEQYF. The DNA of the CDR3 is TGCGCCAGCAGCCACCGGGGGGGGACAGGGGACTATCCACACTACGAGCAGTACTTC.

The J gene is TRBJ2-1, the V gene TRBV27; D perhaps matches TRBD2 (6 bases). Germline V gene lookup returns CDR1 MNHEY and CDR2 SMNVEV (reference sequence). The CDR3 runs to 16 residues. Trimming stripped 3 bases from V and 2 bases from J, with 14 bases between. CDR3 bases: TGTGCCAGCAGTTTTCGAGGAGGGTACGCCTACAATGAGCAGTTCTTC. Amino acid sequence: CASSFRGGYAYNEQFF.

The chain uses TRBV5-4 and TRBJ1-2, with D possibly matching TRBD1 (5 bases). The germline CDR1 and CDR2 sequences are SGHNT and YYREEE (reference sequence). The CDR3 runs 15 residues. The V end was cut by 3 bases, the J end by 1 base, with 13 bases between. The CDR3 nucleotides are TGTGCCAGCAGCTGGTGGGACTCGGGTAACTATGGCTACACCTTC. Protein product: CASSWWDSGNYGYTF.

The gene calls are TRBV5-1 and TRBJ1-5; tentative D call: TRBD1 (6 bases). The V gene's germline CDR1 is SGHRS and CDR2 YFSETQ. V lost 0 bases to trimming and J lost 6 bases, with 10 bases between them. The CDR3 consists of 14 residues. Here the CDR3 DNA reads TGCGCCAGCAGCTTGGAACAGGGTAGTCAGCCCCAGCATTTT. The encoded protein is CASSLEQGSQPQHF.

This chain connects TRBV6-5 to TRBJ1-4; D unclear. Germline-derived CDR1 and CDR2 are MNHEY and SVGAGI. The CDR3 has 14 residues. V lost 0 bases to trimming and J lost 4 bases, with 6 bases between them. The CDR3 DNA follows: TGTGCCAGCAGTTACTCGAGACATAATGAAAAACTGTTTTTT. Amino acids: CASSYSRHNEKLFF.

This clone occurred a few times. The chain is built from TRBV6-5 and TRBJ2-7; TRBD1 matches 8 bases. V trimming: 5 bases; J trimming: 3 bases; junction bases outside the gene matches: 9. Germline-derived CDR1 and CDR2 are MNHEY and SVGAGI. This CDR3 contains 15 residues. Here the CDR3 DNA reads TGTGCCAGCAGTACCACCGGACAGGGATACTACGAGCAGTACTTC. Protein sequence: CASSTTGQGYYEQYF.

The genes are TRBV27 and TRBJ2-5; TRBD2 is a possible D gene (7 bases). There are 15 residues in the CDR3. Trimming stripped 3 bases from V and 5 bases from J, with 16 bases between. Germline V lookup: CDR1 MNHEY, CDR2 SMNVEV (reference sequence). The CDR3 bases are TGTGCCAGCAGTTTTGCGGGGGCAGTAGGCGAGACCCAGTACTTC. Amino acid sequence: CASSFAGAVGETQYF.

This rearrangement joins TRBV6-5 to TRBJ2-3, with 13 bases lining up with TRBD2. CDR3 length: 15 amino acids. After removal of 4 bases from V and 5 bases from J, the junction contained 3 bases not matched to a gene. The V gene's germline CDR1 is MNHEY and CDR2 SVGAGI. The CDR3 sequence: CASSSGTSGIDTQYF. The DNA of the CDR3 is TGTGCCAGCAGTTCCGGGACTAGCGGGATAGATACGCAGTATTTT.

In this sample, this clone turned up once. The chain uses TRBV4-1 and TRBJ1-5; 9 bases fit TRBD1. CDR3 length: 16 amino acids. Per the germline V gene, CDR1 is MGHRA and CDR2 is YSYEKL. After removal of 4 bases from V and 4 bases from J, the junction contained 8 bases not matched to a gene. This CDR3 is CASSRLTGGGNQPQHF. CDR3 nucleotide sequence: TGCGCCAGCAGCCGACTGACAGGGGGAGGGAATCAGCCCCAGCATTTT.

This rearrangement joins TRBV30 to TRBJ2-3; 7 nucleotides line up with TRBD1. The CDR3 runs 15 residues. Germline trimming cut 2 bases from V and 2 bases from J; bases unmatched to any gene: 7. The V gene's germline CDR1 is GTSNPN and CDR2 SVGIG (reference sequence). The CDR3 reads CAWSPGTATTDTQYF. For the CDR3, the DNA is TGTGCCTGGAGTCCCGGGACAGCCACCACAGATACGCAGTATTTT. Full variable domain (rest looked up from reference TRBV30 and TRBJ2-3): SQTIHQWPATLVQPVGSPLSLECTVEGTSNPNLYWYRQAAGRGLQLLFYSVGIGQISSEVPQNLSASRPQDRQFILSSKKLLLSDSGFYLCAWSPGTATTDTQYFGPGTRLTVL.

This clone has just one count. The V call is TRBV6-5, the J call TRBJ1-1; D remains ambiguous. Germline values: CDR1 MNHEY, CDR2 SVGAGI. Between the trimmed V and J ends, which lost 3 bases and 4 bases, there was a span of 12 bases. This CDR3 is built from 14 residues. In DNA, the CDR3 is TGTGCCAGCAGTTATGGGGAGCGTAGCACTGAAGCTTTCTTT. Residues: CASSYGERSTEAFF.

V is TRBV7-9 and J is TRBJ1-1; D is undetermined. The CDR3 covers 16 residues. V lost 1 base, J lost 0 bases, and 12 bases lay in between. Germline V gene sequence: CDR1 SEHNR, CDR2 FQNEAQ (reference sequence). CDR3 protein: CASSLDSWAMNTEAFF. The CDR3 DNA sequence: TGTGCCAGCAGCTTAGATTCCTGGGCGATGAACACTGAAGCTTTCTTT. Full variable domain (rest looked up from reference TRBV7-9 and TRBJ1-1): DTGVSQNPRHKITKRGQNVTFRCDPISEHNRLYWYRQTLGQGPEFLTYFQNEAQLEKSRLLSDRFSAERPKGSFSTLEIQRTEQGDSAMYLCASSLDSWAMNTEAFFGQGTRLTVV.

This chain connects TRBV10-1 to TRBJ2-3, with 8 bases identical to TRBD1. The CDR3 runs 16 residues. The V segment lost 3 bases and the J segment 0 bases; nucleotides outside the gene matches: 5. Germline-derived CDR1 and CDR2 are WNHNN and SYGVQD (reference sequence). Here the CDR3 DNA reads TGCGCCAGCAGTGATATCAGACAGGGGAGCACAGATACGCAGTATTTT. Translation: CASSDIRQGSTDTQYF.

The rearrangement links TRBV11-2 to TRBJ1-1, with D possibly TRBD1 on 6 matching bases. CDR1 and CDR2 from the germline V gene are SGHAT and FQNNGV. The CDR3 sequence is 11 residues long. V lost 3 bases, J lost 10 bases, and 9 bases lay in between. The DNA of the CDR3 is TGTGCCAGCAGCTTCGGGGGGGCAGCTTTCTTT. It yields the protein CASSFGGAAFF. Filled out from reference TRBV11-2 and TRBJ1-1, the complete variable domain reads EAGVAQSPRYKIIEKRQSVAFWCNPISGHATLYWYQQILGQGPKLLIQFQNNGVVDDSQLPKDRFSAERLKGVDSTLKIQPAKLEDSAVYLCASSFGGAAFFGQGTRLTVV.

The chain links TRBV27 to TRBJ1-2, with unresolved D. Trimming left V 6 bases short and J 4 bases short, with 15 bases between. This CDR3 contains 14 residues. In germline, CDR1 is MNHEY, CDR2 SMNVEV (reference sequence). The CDR3 nucleotides are TGTGCCAGCAGCCTCGCGGGAGGGCGCTATGGCTACACCTTC. It encodes CASSLAGGRYGYTF.

This clone was counted only a few times. The chain links TRBV16 to TRBJ1-2; no firm D call. This CDR3 is built from 13 residues. Trimming took off 3 bases at V and 8 bases at J, with 13 bases between the two ends. CDR1 is KGHSY, CDR2 FQNENV, per germline. The CDR3 is CASSQEGISGYTF. In DNA, the CDR3 is TGTGCCAGCAGCCAGGAGGGAATAAGCGGCTACACCTTC.